The clone carrying this T cell receptor beta chain was counted only a few times. The antigen is unknown. Time point in this sample: patch test 1, 2 weeks after DPC sensitization. The treatment denotes: therapeutic diphenylcyclopropenone sensitization with weekly scalp DPC. The V gene lost 0 bases and the J gene lost 9 bases, with 9 bases spanning the gap. CDR1 is GTSNPN, CDR2 SVGIG, per germline (reference sequence). The CDR3 is 12 amino acids. These data originate in a study of human T cells and chemical hapten exposure. Regarding the study as a whole: TCRs exceeding a frequency of 1 in 1000 stayed unchanged under DPC sensitization. Expanded TCRs made up significantly more big CDR3 similarity clusters than controls did. Donors' alopecia may make their immune response differ from healthy people's.

Individual cDNA molecules in this library carried unique molecular identifiers. TCRdb used MiXCR to reprocess the RACE reads, holding one entry per CDR3 protein. The profile covers 150,000 to 200,000 distinct CDR3 sequences, with roughly 15% appearing a single time and 1.5% to 2% taken by the ten largest. This receptor was obtained from a woman aged 25 to 39 with alopecia areata. Some clones in this sample may be carry-over from other donors' samples. The chain couples TRBV30 to TRBJ1-3; TRBD1 is a possible D gene (5 bases). Sequencing used whole blood, obtained in connection with sensitization to the hapten diphenylcyclopropenone (DPC). In nucleotides, the CDR3 is TGTGCCTGGAGTGTGGGACTCAGCACCATATATTTT. Its translation is CAWSVGLSTIYF.